These T cell receptor beta chains were read from a single sample in a study of blood T cells in healthy people across ages. TCRdb analysed the 5' RACE reads with MiXCR anew, one entry per CDR3 protein. The sample shows roughly 2 million distinct CDR3 sequences, 40% to 55% of them seen only once. The specimen was blood. The receptors come from a woman aged 40-49 years in good health. Both conserved end residues are part of each CDR3. A D gene is named only where the DNA matches it firmly. The listing skips clone size in some rows; elsewhere it reads once, few, many or a size class.

abundance,v_gene,d_gene,j_gene,CDR3aa,CDR3nt
NA,TRBV15,NA,TRBJ2-7,CATSRDRGGLHEQYF,TGTGCCACCAGCAGAGATAGGGGGGGCCTCCACGAGCAGTACTTC
NA,TRBV11-2,TRBD1,TRBJ2-2,CASSPSPGQGANTGELFF,TGTGCCAGCAGCCCCTCCCCGGGACAGGGGGCCAACACCGGGGAGCTGTTTTTT
few,TRBV12-3/TRBV12-4,NA,TRBJ1-5,CASSRGDGQSNQPQHF,TGTGCCAGCAGCCGTGGAGACGGACAAAGCAATCAGCCCCAGCATTTT
NA,TRBV6-2/TRBV6-3,NA,TRBJ1-4,CASSYRLGLATNEKLFF,TGTGCCAGCAGTTACCGGTTGGGACTTGCAACTAATGAAAAACTGTTTTTT
few,TRBV20-1,NA,TRBJ1-2,CSALRDLEGYGYTF,TGCAGTGCACTCCGGGATTTGGAGGGCTATGGCTACACCTTC
NA,TRBV29-1,NA,TRBJ2-7,CSVVKAGRMSSYNEQYF,TGCAGCGTTGTAAAAGCAGGGAGGATGAGCTCCTACAATGAGCAGTACTTC
NA,TRBV3-1,NA,TRBJ1-2,CASSQDLDPGTRYGYTF,TGTGCCAGCAGCCAAGATCTGGACCCGGGTACTCGTTATGGCTACACCTTC
NA,TRBV12-3/TRBV12-4,NA,TRBJ2-3,CASTTWGFEGDTQYF,TGTGCCAGCACGACCTGGGGATTCGAGGGAGATACGCAGTATTTT
few,TRBV15,NA,TRBJ1-6,CATRPGSYNSPLHF,TGTGCCACCAGACCGGGGTCCTATAATTCACCCCTCCACTTT
NA,TRBV10-3,TRBD1,TRBJ2-5,CAISESGTGGETQYF,TGTGCCATCAGTGAGTCCGGAACAGGGGGAGAGACCCAGTACTTC
NA,TRBV4-1,TRBD2,TRBJ2-3,CASGQDPQSGGDTDTQYF,TGCGCCAGCGGCCAAGATCCTCAGAGCGGGGGGGACACAGATACGCAGTATTTT
NA,TRBV6-6,TRBD1,TRBJ2-4,CASSHGTAAPGDIQYF,TGTGCCAGCAGTCACGGGACAGCAGCCCCTGGTGACATTCAGTACTTC
NA,TRBV12-3/TRBV12-4,TRBD1,TRBJ1-4,CASSGLLRSTGTTEKLFF,TGTGCCAGCAGTGGCCTCCTCCGATCGACAGGGACTACTGAAAAACTGTTTTTT
NA,TRBV2,NA,TRBJ2-5,CASSEMGRQETQYF,TGTGCCAGCAGTGAGATGGGACGGCAAGAGACCCAGTACTTC
once,TRBV6-2/TRBV6-3,TRBD2,TRBJ2-5,CASSYVSLREAQYF,TGTGCCAGCAGTTACGTTAGTTTACGGGAGGCCCAGTACTTC
few,TRBV9,NA,TRBJ2-5,CASSVATDPTQYETQYF,TGTGCCAGCAGCGTAGCTACCGACCCCACCCAGTATGAGACCCAGTACTTC
NA,TRBV20-1,TRBD1,TRBJ1-2,CSARSTGGRDGYTF,TGCAGTGCTAGGTCTACAGGGGGTAGAGATGGCTACACCTTC
few,TRBV7-3,TRBD2,TRBJ2-5,CASSAPGLAGEETQYF,TGTGCCAGCAGCGCCCCGGGACTAGCGGGCGAAGAGACCCAGTACTTC
NA,TRBV5-1,NA,TRBJ2-7,CASSFSVRGGSYEQYF,TGCGCCAGCAGCTTCAGTGTTCGAGGCGGATCCTACGAGCAGTACTTC
few,TRBV6-2/TRBV6-3,NA,TRBJ2-3,CASSNIRTFTDTQYF,TGTGCCAGCAGCAACATAAGGACCTTCACAGATACGCAGTATTTT
NA,TRBV6-2/TRBV6-3,TRBD2,TRBJ2-5,CASSYSHGLADLQETQYF,TGTGCCAGCAGTTACTCCCACGGGCTAGCGGACCTCCAAGAGACCCAGTACTTC
NA,TRBV6-6,NA,TRBJ2-5,CASSSRGFQETQYF,TGTGCCAGCAGTTCAAGAGGGTTTCAAGAGACCCAGTACTTC
few,TRBV6-1,TRBD1,TRBJ2-7,CASTGDSAPYEQYF,TGTGCCAGCACCGGGGACAGCGCGCCCTACGAGCAGTACTTC
NA,TRBV13,NA,TRBJ2-5,CASSATTETQYF,TGTGCCAGCAGCGCCACCACAGAGACCCAGTACTTC
NA,TRBV29-1,NA,TRBJ1-1,CSVAGKMNTEAFF,TGCAGCGTTGCGGGCAAAATGAACACTGAAGCTTTCTTT
NA,TRBV7-2,NA,TRBJ2-3,CASSLSRGAAFTDTQYF,TGTGCCAGCAGCTTATCGCGCGGAGCGGCATTCACAGATACGCAGTATTTT
NA,TRBV6-5,NA,TRBJ2-2,CASRRWDGNTGELFF,TGTGCCAGCAGACGGTGGGACGGGAACACCGGGGAGCTGTTTTTT
NA,TRBV9,TRBD2,TRBJ2-5,CASSVTSGTRVETQYF,TGTGCCAGCAGCGTGACTAGCGGTACACGGGTAGAGACCCAGTACTTC
NA,TRBV20-1,NA,TRBJ2-7,CSARDPTRQTMYEQYF,TGCAGTGCTAGAGATCCCACTCGACAGACTATGTACGAGCAGTACTTC
once,TRBV29-1,NA,TRBJ2-3,CSGMEGSGDTQYF,TGCAGCGGGATGGAGGGGAGTGGAGATACGCAGTATTTT
once,TRBV20-1,NA,TRBJ2-3,CSAISPGATDTQYF,TGCAGTGCGATTTCACCCGGGGCCACAGATACGCAGTATTTT
NA,TRBV5-1,TRBD1,TRBJ2-6,CASSFPRDRGSGANVLTF,TGCGCCAGCAGCTTTCCCCGGGACAGGGGCTCTGGGGCCAACGTCCTGACTTTC
few,TRBV7-9,NA,TRBJ1-6,CASSPPTSDGYNSPLHF,TGTGCCAGCAGCCCCCCCACATCGGACGGTTATAATTCACCCCTCCACTTT
few,TRBV20-1,TRBD1,TRBJ1-1,CSATPPGGNTEAFF,TGCAGTGCTACCCCCCCAGGGGGGAACACTGAAGCTTTCTTT
few,TRBV29-1,NA,TRBJ2-7,CSAGLINEQYF,TGCAGCGCTGGGCTGATAAACGAGCAGTACTTC
NA,TRBV14,NA,TRBJ2-3,CASSLKAYSHTQYF,TGTGCCAGCAGCCTTAAAGCATATTCCCATACGCAGTATTTT
NA,TRBV25-1,TRBD1,TRBJ2-1,CASSESRQGNHNEQFF,TGCGCCAGCAGTGAATCGAGACAGGGGAACCACAATGAGCAGTTCTTC
few,TRBV7-2,TRBD1,TRBJ1-4,CASSVDRGSEKLFF,TGTGCCAGCAGCGTCGACAGGGGAAGTGAAAAACTGTTTTTT
NA,TRBV20-1,TRBD1,TRBJ2-5,CSARDPQGVETQYF,TGCAGTGCTAGAGACCCTCAGGGGGTTGAGACCCAGTACTTC
few,TRBV6-2/TRBV6-3,NA,TRBJ2-7,CASQLLQVGAYEQYF,TGTGCCAGCCAGTTACTGCAGGTCGGGGCTTACGAGCAGTACTTC
NA,TRBV12-3/TRBV12-4,NA,TRBJ2-5,CASSLNRVVQETQYF,TGTGCCAGCAGTTTAAACAGAGTAGTACAAGAGACCCAGTACTTC
NA,TRBV7-2,TRBD2,TRBJ2-7,CASSWGGVNNEQYF,TGTGCCAGCAGTTGGGGGGGGGTCAACAATGAGCAGTACTTC
NA,TRBV7-9,TRBD2,TRBJ2-7,CASSPRLAESYEQYF,TGTGCCAGCAGCCCCCGACTAGCGGAGAGCTACGAGCAGTACTTC